Presented here are 26 T cell receptor beta chains from one specimen sequenced in a study of neurological immune-mediated disorders. TCRdb re-analysed the 5' RACE reads in MiXCR, keeping a single row per CDR3 protein. Of 50,000 or so distinct CDR3 sequences detected, about 3.5% appear once; the ten largest clones hold approximately 1.5%. Sequenced material: PBMCs. These receptors were obtained from a man aged 25 to 40 with multiple sclerosis.

This clonotype came up many times. For the CDR3, the DNA is TGCAGTGCTACGGGGTCCGTACTCCCCGGGGCCTCCTACAATGAGCAGTTCTTC. Translating gives CSATGSVLPGASYNEQFF. The chain couples TRBV20-1 to TRBJ2-1, with D perhaps assigned TRBD1 or TRBD2 (5 bases each). Germline assignment: CDR1 DFQATT and CDR2 SNEGSKA (reference sequence). Trimming removed 4 bases at V and 0 bases at J, with 22 bases between. This CDR3 comprises 18 residues.

This clonotype was seen at least ten times. The chain uses TRBV29-1 and TRBJ2-1; D might be TRBD1 or TRBD2, each matching 5 bases. The CDR3 runs to 13 residues. Germline assignment: CDR1 SQVTM and CDR2 ANQGSEA. V was pared by 4 bases and J by 7 bases, with 14 bases between. The CDR3 sequence is CSVVVGWGNEQFF. DNA of the CDR3: TGCAGCGTTGTGGTCGGTTGGGGGAATGAGCAGTTCTTC.

This clonotype appeared many times. The chain recombines TRBV14 with TRBJ1-3; a weak D match, TRBD1 (5 bases). V lost 3 bases and J lost 6, with 15 bases in between. CDR3 size: 15 residues. Germline V gene data show CDR1 as SGHDN and CDR2 as FVKESK. The CDR3 reads CASSQAGTLANTIYF. The DNA for the CDR3 is TGTGCCAGCAGCCAGGCCGGGACCCTGGCAAACACCATATATTTT.

This clonotype was detected many times. The chain uses TRBV10-2 and TRBJ2-2, with 7 bases lining up with TRBD2. CDR3 length: 17 amino acids. In germline, CDR1 is WSHSY, CDR2 SAAADI. V shed 4 bases, J shed 1 base, and the junction held 9 bases outside the gene matches. The CDR3 here is CASSVGSGVWNTGELFF. CDR3 in DNA: TGCGCCAGCAGTGTTGGCAGCGGGGTATGGAACACCGGGGAGCTGTTTTTT.

This clonotype turned up a few times. A clone one base away is much larger, so this may be a read error. This chain connects TRBV5-1 to TRBJ2-4; D is ambiguous. V was clipped by 4 bases and J by 10 bases, with 12 bases between them. The CDR3 runs 12 residues. Germline values: CDR1 SGHRS, CDR2 YFSETQ. The CDR3 sequence: CASSDTVKIQYF. The CDR3 coding sequence is TGCGCCAGCAGCGATACAGTAAAAATTCAGTACTTC.

Many counts were recorded for this clonotype. The V gene is TRBV10-3, the J gene TRBJ1-2, with D unresolved. This CDR3 contains 14 residues. The germline CDR1 and CDR2 sequences are ENHRY and SYGVKD. The ends were cut back, 7 bases at V and 1 base at J, with 13 bases in the middle. The CDR3 is CAITGRTDNYGYTF. CDR3 sequence (DNA): TGTGCCATCACGGGTCGCACGGATAACTATGGCTACACCTTC.

In its sample, this clonotype was seen many times. The chain combines TRBV2 with TRBJ1-6, with no clear D. The ends were cut back, 8 bases at V and 8 bases at J, with 13 bases in the middle. CDR3 length: 13 residues. From germline, CDR1 is SNHLY and CDR2 FYNNEI. Here the CDR3 reads CASFPDVDSPLHF. The CDR3 bases are TGTGCCAGCTTCCCTGACGTCGATTCACCCCTCCACTTT. Using reference TRBV2 and TRBJ1-6 for the parts outside the CDR3, the full variable domain is EPEVTQTPSHQVTQMGQEVILRCVPISNHLYFYWYRQILGQKVEFLVSFYNNEISEKSEIFDDQFSVERPDGSNFTLKIRSTKLEDSAMYFCASFPDVDSPLHFGNGTRLTVT.

Many counts were recorded for this clonotype. The chain carries TRBV7-2 and TRBJ2-3, with 9 bases aligning to TRBD2. Germline V gene data show CDR1 as SGHTA and CDR2 as FQGNSA. This CDR3 comprises 14 residues. V trimming: 7 bases; J trimming: 5 bases; junction bases outside the gene matches: 7. The CDR3 region is CASTPLAGLDTQYF. In DNA form, the CDR3 reads TGTGCCAGCACGCCGCTAGCGGGGTTAGATACGCAGTATTTT.

This clonotype was recorded at least ten times. DNA for the CDR3: TGTGCCAGCAGTTCCACAGGGAGGGAAAAACTGTTTTTT. This gives the protein CASSSTGREKLFF. The chain carries TRBV12-3 or TRBV12-4 and TRBJ1-4, with D maybe TRBD1 (6 bases). The CDR3 totals 13 residues. V was pared by 4 bases and J by 8 bases, with 11 bases between.

In its sample, this clonotype was seen many times. The J gene is TRBJ2-3, the V gene TRBV5-1, with 8 bases that match TRBD1. The CDR3 has 16 amino acids. Trimming cost V 0 bases and J 1 base; bases outside gene matches: 4. From germline, CDR1 is SGHRS and CDR2 YFSETQ. The CDR3 loop is CASSLEGTGRTDTQYF. DNA of the CDR3: TGCGCCAGCAGCTTGGAAGGGACAGGACGCACAGATACGCAGTATTTT.

The chain carries TRBV4-2 and TRBJ2-1; TRBD1 agrees at 12 bases. The CDR3 is made up of 16 amino acids. V shed 0 bases and J 7 bases; nucleotides not matched to a gene: 4. Germline lookup yields CDR1 LGHNA and CDR2 YNFKEQ. The CDR3: CASSQDPGQGANEQFF. The CDR3 DNA reads as TGTGCCAGCAGCCAAGATCCGGGACAGGGGGCGAATGAGCAGTTCTTC.

There are many counts of this clonotype. V usage is TRBV20-1 and J usage is TRBJ2-4, with D perhaps matching TRBD1 (6 bases). The germline V gene encodes CDR1 DFQATT and CDR2 SNEGSKA (reference sequence). The ends were cut back, 0 bases at V and 0 bases at J, with 12 bases in the middle. The CDR3 totals 16 residues. CDR3 DNA sequence: TGCAGTGCTAGAGATATGCCAGGGGTAGCCAAAAACATTCAGTACTTC. Its translation is CSARDMPGVAKNIQYF.

This clonotype was detected ten times or more. The rearrangement joins TRBV5-1 to TRBJ2-1, with 8 positions matching TRBD1. Germline assignment: CDR1 SGHRS and CDR2 YFSETQ. J gave up 7 bases and V 0 bases, and 6 bases lay outside the gene matches. The CDR3 totals 15 residues. DNA for the CDR3: TGCGCCAGCAGCTTGGAGCAGGGGGCTGATAATGAGCAGTTCTTC. This sequence encodes CASSLEQGADNEQFF.

This clonotype was seen at least ten times. This chain joins TRBV5-6 and TRBJ2-7, with D possibly called TRBD1 or TRBD2 (5 bases each). The CDR3 spans 16 residues. In germline, CDR1 is SGHDT, CDR2 YYEEEE. Trimming pared 0 bases from V and 2 bases from J, leaving 15 bases between. The CDR3 reads CASSLGDLGTAYEQYF. The CDR3 coding sequence is TGTGCCAGCAGCTTGGGGGACCTCGGGACCGCCTACGAGCAGTACTTC.

This clonotype has a count of ten or more. V gene TRBV20-1 combines with J gene TRBJ2-1; TRBD2 is a possible D gene (5 bases). V lost 3 bases, J lost 5 bases, and 14 bases lay in between. Germline loops: CDR1 DFQATT, CDR2 SNEGSKA (reference sequence). The CDR3 extends over 14 amino acids. The CDR3 reads CSASSRGLNNEQFF. Written as DNA, the CDR3 is TGCAGTGCTAGTAGCCGCGGACTCAACAATGAGCAGTTCTTC.

This clonotype was counted at least ten times. This chain connects TRBV29-1 to TRBJ2-7; 8 bases match TRBD1. Germline lookup yields CDR1 SQVTM and CDR2 ANQGSEA. Trimming removed 7 bases from V and 1 base from J; junction bases left unmatched: 6. The length of the CDR3 is 13 residues. The CDR3 bases are TGCAGCGCCGGGACAGGTGTATCCTACGAGCAGTACTTC. Amino acids: CSAGTGVSYEQYF.

This clonotype was detected ten times or more. The chain has TRBV28 and TRBJ2-3, with D perhaps matching TRBD1 or TRBD2 (5 bases each). Trimming stripped 8 bases from V and 7 bases from J, with 16 bases between. CDR1 and CDR2 from the germline V gene are MDHEN and SYDVKM. The CDR3 totals 13 residues. The CDR3 nucleotides are TGTGCCAGCGGGGACCGGGGAATGTATACGCAGTATTTT. Its protein is CASGDRGMYTQYF.

The chain links TRBV7-6 to TRBJ2-7; a possible D gene is TRBD2 (6 bases). Per the germline V gene, CDR1 is SGHVS and CDR2 is FNYEAQ. The CDR3 contains 13 residues. V lost 5 bases and J lost 3, with 11 bases in between. CDR3 loop: CASSEGTGYEQYF. CDR3 in DNA: TGTGCCAGCAGCGAAGGGACTGGCTACGAGCAGTACTTC.

This clonotype occurred many times. The genes are TRBV7-9 and TRBJ1-2; D may be TRBD1 (6 bases). The germline CDR1 and CDR2 sequences are SEHNR and FQNEAQ (reference sequence). The CDR3 consists of 13 residues. Between the trimmed V and J ends, which lost 5 bases and 6 bases, there was a span of 13 bases. CDR3 sequence: CASSLQGRNGYTF. The CDR3 DNA reads as TGTGCCAGCAGCCTACAGGGACGGAATGGCTACACCTTC.

Ten or more counts support this clonotype. This chain joins TRBV20-1 and TRBJ2-3; the match to TRBD1 covers 7 bases. The CDR3 is 17 amino acids. Germline V gene lookup returns CDR1 DFQATT and CDR2 SNEGSKA (reference sequence). V lost 4 bases to trimming and J lost 0 bases; unmatched junction nucleotides: 13. The CDR3 bases are TGCAGTGCTACAACCTTTATACCGGGACAGAGCACAGATACGCAGTATTTT. Amino acids: CSATTFIPGQSTDTQYF.

Ten or more counts support this clonotype. This chain uses TRBV5-1 with TRBJ1-5; the D gene is possibly TRBD1 (5 bases). With 4 bases removed from V and 0 bases from J, the gap between germline ends came to 8 bases. The CDR3 contains 14 residues. The germline CDR1 and CDR2 sequences are SGHRS and YFSETQ. The CDR3 DNA reads as TGCGCCAGCAGCCCTACAGGTAGCAATCAGCCCCAGCATTTT. This codes for CASSPTGSNQPQHF. Supplemented by reference TRBV5-1 and TRBJ1-5, the full variable domain reads KAGVTQTPRYLIKTRGQQVTLSCSPISGHRSVSWYQQTPGQGLQFLFEYFSETQRNKGNFPGRFSGRQFSNSRSEMNVSTLELGDSALYLCASSPTGSNQPQHFGDGTRLSIL.

This clonotype was picked up many times. The V gene is TRBV20-1, the J gene TRBJ2-6; D uncertain. The germline V gene encodes CDR1 DFQATT and CDR2 SNEGSKA (reference sequence). Trimming took off 6 bases at V and 2 bases at J, with 8 bases between the two ends. This CDR3 spans 13 amino acids. CDR3 region: CSAVWPGANVLTF. The CDR3 DNA reads TGCAGTGCCGTCTGGCCTGGGGCCAACGTCCTGACTTTC.

Ten or more counts support this clonotype. The chain has TRBV20-1 and TRBJ2-7; perhaps TRBD1 as D (6 bases). V lost 6 bases and J lost 1, with 10 bases in between. Per the germline V gene, CDR1 is DFQATT and CDR2 is SNEGSKA (reference sequence). The CDR3 covers 12 residues. As DNA, the CDR3 is TGCAGTGCCCCGACAGGATCCTACGAGCAGTACTTC. The encoded protein is CSAPTGSYEQYF.

This clonotype was seen ten or more times. The genes are TRBV20-1 and TRBJ2-5; possible D gene TRBD2, 5 bases. This CDR3 is 13 amino acids long. CDR1 and CDR2 from the germline V gene are DFQATT and SNEGSKA (reference sequence). Deletions cut 6 bases from V and 2 bases from J, with 13 bases between. The DNA of the CDR3 is TGCAGTGCCCCCCCGGGGTTACAAGAGACCCAGTACTTC. It encodes CSAPPGLQETQYF.

This clonotype was seen many times. The rearrangement uses TRBV5-6 and TRBJ1-3, with D possibly matching TRBD1 (5 bases). CDR1 is SGHDT, CDR2 YYEEEE, per germline. With 2 bases removed from V and 4 bases from J, the gap between germline ends came to 13 bases. This CDR3 contains 15 residues. The CDR3: CASSLPDRPGNTIYF. The CDR3 region has the DNA TGTGCCAGCAGCTTACCCGACAGACCAGGAAACACCATATATTTT.

Ten or more counts support this clonotype. The chain recombines TRBV5-1 with TRBJ2-6; D ambiguous. With 2 bases removed from V and 0 bases from J, the gap between germline ends came to 9 bases. This CDR3 is 16 amino acids long. Germline loops: CDR1 SGHRS, CDR2 YFSETQ. The CDR3 here is CASSFGSASGANVLTF. Written as DNA, the CDR3 is TGCGCCAGCAGCTTTGGCAGCGCCTCTGGGGCCAACGTCCTGACTTTC.